The clone carrying this T cell receptor beta chain was counted only a few times. Its antigen is not identified. The data were obtained in a study of blood T cells in healthy people across ages. Next came a second PCR, run for about 7 to 12 cycles, which used a sample-barcoded 5' primer along with a J-beta primer mix. Every individual sample yielded 2.5 million or more paired-end reads (each containing CDR3). TCRdb reprocessed the 5' RACE reads with MiXCR, giving one entry per CDR3 protein. Here the sample spans some 1.5 million distinct CDR3 sequences, roughly 30% being singletons. Study-wide points: Versus aged donors, long-lived donors had higher diversity and more naive CD4+ cells. Using unsorted PBMCs precluded a conclusive naive versus antigen-experienced comparison.

V was clipped by 3 bases and J by 0 bases, with 18 bases between them. There are 19 residues in the CDR3. Germline loops: CDR1 SGHTA, CDR2 FQGNSA. The gene calls are TRBV7-2 and TRBJ2-6; D possibly corresponds to TRBD1 (6 bases). The sample was blood. This clonotype originated in a young woman in good health. The CDR3 reads CASSLDRLRTSSGANVLTF. The CDR3 DNA is TGTGCCAGCAGCTTGGACAGACTACGTACCAGCTCTGGGGCCAACGTCCTGACTTTC.